This TCR beta chain emerged from a study of blood T cells in healthy people across ages. The overall study: About one barcoded beta molecule per two T cells was the capture yield of template switching.

Healthy individuals of Caucasian origin from Russia, aged about 6 to 90, served as donors. Germline V gene lookup returns CDR1 MNHEY and CDR2 SMNVEV (reference sequence). The CDR3 sequence is 14 residues long. The V and J ends lost 2 bases and 3 bases respectively, with 10 bases between them. This clonotype has at least ten counts. Then a second PCR, running about 7 to 11 cycles, was carried out with a sample-barcoded 5' primer and a J-beta primer mix. TCRdb used MiXCR to reprocess the 5' RACE reads, holding one entry per CDR3 protein. The sample lists 1.5 million to 1.8 million distinct CDR3 sequences, approximately 42% occurring once.

The clonotype was recovered from a woman between 18 and 29 years old in good health. Sequencing input: blood. The chain is built from TRBV27 and TRBJ1-2; a possible D gene is TRBD1 (6 bases). The CDR3, as DNA: TGTGCCAGCAGTTTAGGAGGACAGCACTATGGCTACACCTTC. Encoded protein: CASSLGGQHYGYTF.